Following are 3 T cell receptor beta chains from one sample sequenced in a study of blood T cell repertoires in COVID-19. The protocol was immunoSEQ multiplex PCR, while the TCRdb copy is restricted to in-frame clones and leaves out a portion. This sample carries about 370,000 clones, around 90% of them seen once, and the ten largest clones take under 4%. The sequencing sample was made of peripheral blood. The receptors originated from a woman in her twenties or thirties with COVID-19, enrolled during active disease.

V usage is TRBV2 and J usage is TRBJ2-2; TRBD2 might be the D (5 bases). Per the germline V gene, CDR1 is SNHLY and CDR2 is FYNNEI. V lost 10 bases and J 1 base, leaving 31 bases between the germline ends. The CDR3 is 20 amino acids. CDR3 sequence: CANTPWETPRPLKNTGELFF. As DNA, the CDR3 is TGTGCCAACACACCGTGGGAGACACCAAGACCCCTCAAGAACACCGGGGAGCTGTTTTTT.

The CDR3 coding sequence is TGTGCCAGCAGCCCGTCGACAGGGGCTCGTCAGCCCCAGCATTTT. Translated, it gives CASSPSTGARQPQHF. V gene TRBV9 combines with J gene TRBJ1-5; TRBD1 aligns across 8 bases. This CDR3 is 15 amino acids long. Germline V gene sequence: CDR1 SGDLS, CDR2 YYNGEE. Losses at the gene ends were 4 bases for V and 6 bases for J; bases not matched to a gene: 9. The complete variable domain, with remaining parts taken from reference TRBV9 and TRBJ1-5, reads DSGVTQTPKHLITATGQRVTLRCSPRSGDLSVYWYQQSLDQGLQFLIQYYNGEERAKGNILERFSAQQFPDLHSELNLSSLELGDSALYFCASSPSTGARQPQHFGDGTRLSIL.

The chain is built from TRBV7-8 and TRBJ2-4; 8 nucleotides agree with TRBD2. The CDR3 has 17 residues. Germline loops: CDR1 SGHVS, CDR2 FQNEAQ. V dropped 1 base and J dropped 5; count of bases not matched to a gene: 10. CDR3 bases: TGTGCCAGCAGCTTAGTCGGGGCGGGAGGTAGCCAAAACATTCAGTACTTC. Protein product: CASSLVGAGGSQNIQYF.